This is a list of T cell receptor beta chains from one sample in a study of PD-1 blockade in mismatch repair-deficient tumors. Measured with immunoSEQ multiplex PCR; TCRdb has only the in-frame clones, and not every one. The table has fewer than 100,000 clones, over 70% seen once. The material sequenced was peripheral blood, taken 12 weeks after starting pembrolizumab. The receptors derive from an adult with mismatch repair-deficient cancer. CDR3s include the opening cysteine and the closing phenylalanine or tryptophan. Each record gives: J gene, CDR3 length, V gene, D gene, clone size, CDR3 DNA, CDR3 protein. A D gene is named only where the DNA matches it firmly. Part of the rows lack a size; the others show once, few, many or a class for expanded clones.

j_call: TRBJ1-5
cdr3_length: 15
v_call: TRBV7-2
d_call: TRBD1
clone_size: -
cdr3_nt: TGTGCCAGCAGCCCACGACAGGGGGCAGGACAGCCCCAGCATTTT
cdr3_aa: CASSPRQGAGQPQHF

j_call: TRBJ2-2
cdr3_length: 17
v_call: TRBV28
d_call: TRBD2
clone_size: -
cdr3_nt: TGTGCCAGCAGTGATAACCCCCTCGGGGGGTGGACCGGGGAGCTGTTTTTT
cdr3_aa: CASSDNPLGGWTGELFF

j_call: TRBJ2-2
cdr3_length: 15
v_call: TRBV6-6
d_call: -
clone_size: -
cdr3_nt: TGTGCCAGCAGTTACAACTCGGAGAACACCGGGGAGCTGTTTTTT
cdr3_aa: CASSYNSENTGELFF

j_call: TRBJ1-1
cdr3_length: 16
v_call: TRBV5-1
d_call: -
clone_size: -
cdr3_nt: TGCGCCAGCAGAAGGGGGGAGACGGGCCTGAACACTGAAGCTTTCTTT
cdr3_aa: CASRRGETGLNTEAFF

j_call: TRBJ2-7
cdr3_length: 15
v_call: TRBV19
d_call: TRBD1
clone_size: -
cdr3_nt: TGTGCCAGTAGTACCCGACAGGGGGGCATGCACGAGCAGTACTTC
cdr3_aa: CASSTRQGGMHEQYF

j_call: TRBJ2-2
cdr3_length: 17
v_call: TRBV18
d_call: -
clone_size: once
cdr3_nt: TGTGCCAGCTCACCACCGGTGGGGAGTTTGAACACCGGGGAGCTGTTTTTT
cdr3_aa: CASSPPVGSLNTGELFF

j_call: TRBJ2-2
cdr3_length: 12
v_call: TRBV19
d_call: -
clone_size: once
cdr3_nt: TGTGCCAGTAGTATAATGAGCGGGGAGCTGTTTTTT
cdr3_aa: CASSIMSGELFF

j_call: TRBJ2-3
cdr3_length: 14
v_call: TRBV30
d_call: -
clone_size: -
cdr3_nt: TGTGCCTGGAGTGAGAGCGGAGCTACAGATACGCAGTATTTT
cdr3_aa: CAWSESGATDTQYF

j_call: TRBJ2-7
cdr3_length: 14
v_call: TRBV7-3
d_call: TRBD1
clone_size: -
cdr3_nt: TGTGCCAGCAGCTTTGTACAGGGGGCCCACGAGCAGTACTTC
cdr3_aa: CASSFVQGAHEQYF

j_call: TRBJ2-1
cdr3_length: 17
v_call: TRBV27
d_call: -
clone_size: few
cdr3_nt: TGTGCCAGCAGTTTTAGGGCTAGGCAGGTCACCTACAATGAGCAGTTCTTC
cdr3_aa: CASSFRARQVTYNEQFF

j_call: TRBJ2-7
cdr3_length: 14
v_call: TRBV4-1
d_call: -
clone_size: -
cdr3_nt: TGCGCCAGCAGCCAAGTTACGACGACCTACGAGCAGTACTTC
cdr3_aa: CASSQVTTTYEQYF

j_call: TRBJ2-5
cdr3_length: 15
v_call: TRBV5-4
d_call: TRBD2
clone_size: -
cdr3_nt: TGTGCCAGCAGCCCGGGACTAGCGGGAGCAGAGACCCAGTACTTC
cdr3_aa: CASSPGLAGAETQYF

j_call: TRBJ2-7
cdr3_length: 15
v_call: TRBV6-6
d_call: TRBD2
clone_size: once
cdr3_nt: TGTGCCAGCAGCTATAGCGGGAGAACTTCCTACGAGCAGTACTTC
cdr3_aa: CASSYSGRTSYEQYF

j_call: TRBJ2-5
cdr3_length: 15
v_call: TRBV11-1
d_call: TRBD1
clone_size: -
cdr3_nt: TGTGCCAGCAGCGGACGGGGGACAGGTCAAGAGACCCAGTACTTC
cdr3_aa: CASSGRGTGQETQYF

j_call: TRBJ2-5
cdr3_length: 14
v_call: TRBV5-1
d_call: -
clone_size: -
cdr3_nt: TGCGCCAGCAGCTTGAACGGGAATAAGGAGACCCAGTACTTC
cdr3_aa: CASSLNGNKETQYF

j_call: TRBJ2-1
cdr3_length: 14
v_call: TRBV6-5
d_call: -
clone_size: once
cdr3_nt: TGTGCCAGCAGTGCCAATTCAGGAGTTAGTGAGCAGTTCTTC
cdr3_aa: CASSANSGVSEQFF

j_call: TRBJ2-1
cdr3_length: 15
v_call: TRBV10-1
d_call: TRBD2
clone_size: -
cdr3_nt: TGCGCCAGCAGTCCTAGCGGGAGGGTCTACAATGAGCAGTTCTTC
cdr3_aa: CASSPSGRVYNEQFF

j_call: TRBJ2-7
cdr3_length: 12
v_call: TRBV13
d_call: TRBD2
clone_size: -
cdr3_nt: TGTGCCAGCAGTTTGGGGGGGGACGAGCAGTACTTC
cdr3_aa: CASSLGGDEQYF

j_call: TRBJ2-1
cdr3_length: 14
v_call: TRBV7-9
d_call: -
clone_size: -
cdr3_nt: TGTGCCAGCAGCCCTATCAGGGCGGTTAATGAGCAGTTCTTC
cdr3_aa: CASSPIRAVNEQFF

j_call: TRBJ2-3
cdr3_length: 13
v_call: TRBV4-3
d_call: -
clone_size: -
cdr3_nt: TGCGCCAGCTCTCGTTCTAGCACAGATACGCAGTATTTT
cdr3_aa: CASSRSSTDTQYF

j_call: TRBJ2-3
cdr3_length: 15
v_call: TRBV4-3
d_call: TRBD1
clone_size: -
cdr3_nt: TGCGCCAGCAGCCGAGACCCGACAGGGCCCGATACGCAGTATTTT
cdr3_aa: CASSRDPTGPDTQYF

j_call: TRBJ2-5
cdr3_length: 15
v_call: TRBV7-2
d_call: TRBD2
clone_size: -
cdr3_nt: TGTGCCAGCAGCTTAGGTGGACTAGCGGGAGAGACCCAGTACTTC
cdr3_aa: CASSLGGLAGETQYF

j_call: TRBJ1-2
cdr3_length: 13
v_call: TRBV10-3
d_call: TRBD1
clone_size: -
cdr3_nt: TGTGCCATCAGCCCGGACAGGCGGCATGGCTACACCTTC
cdr3_aa: CAISPDRRHGYTF

j_call: TRBJ2-6
cdr3_length: 17
v_call: TRBV9
d_call: -
clone_size: -
cdr3_nt: TGTGCCAGCAGCCGAGTACCGGGGGCTCGGGGGGCCAACGTCCTGACTTTC
cdr3_aa: CASSRVPGARGANVLTF

j_call: TRBJ1-3
cdr3_length: 18
v_call: TRBV21-1
d_call: -
clone_size: -
cdr3_nt: TGTGCCAGCAGCAAAGCGTGTGGGGAGGGACAAACTGGAAACACCATATATTTT
cdr3_aa: CASSKACGEGQTGNTIYF

j_call: TRBJ2-3
cdr3_length: 16
v_call: TRBV10-1
d_call: TRBD2
clone_size: once
cdr3_nt: TGCGCCAGCAGTGAGAGCCTAGCGGGAGAAGAAGATACGCAGTATTTT
cdr3_aa: CASSESLAGEEDTQYF

j_call: TRBJ2-7
cdr3_length: 16
v_call: TRBV6-6
d_call: -
clone_size: -
cdr3_nt: TGTGCCAGCAGTTACGTCCGGGACGCCAGCTCCTACGAGCAGTACTTC
cdr3_aa: CASSYVRDASSYEQYF